This T cell receptor (beta chain) was captured by sequencing in a study of shared clonotypes between healthy human individuals. Study-wide findings and caveats: Limited genetic and exposure-history diversity came from having few donors.

Among the donors, all were Caucasian adults who lived in Nashville, Tennessee. Points on this clone: Its antigen is not identified.

Each unsorted PBMC replicate got 300 ng genomic DNA, roughly 29,000 genomes. Sequencing used immunoSEQ multiplex PCR; TCRdb keeps in-frame clones, though not all of them. Here the sample spans about 500,000 clones, approximately 77% being singletons. The sample comprised PBMCs. The sequence came from a woman aged 40-49 years in good health. Some clones in this sample may be carry-over from other donors' samples.

The CDR3 DNA reads as TGTGCCAGCAGTTACTCGTACAGGGAGGCCAAAAACATTCAGTACTTC. The encoded protein is CASSYSYREAKNIQYF. J is TRBJ2-4 and V is TRBV6-6, with D tentatively TRBD1 (6 bases). CDR1 is MNHNY, CDR2 SVGAGI, per germline (reference sequence). CDR3 length: 16 amino acids. The V end lost 0 bases, the J end lost 1 base, and 10 bases lay between the germline ends.